One and the same sample provided the 15 T cell receptor beta chains below, sequenced in a study of T cells expressing NK-cell markers. TCRdb reanalyzed the 5' RACE reads, giving one entry per CDR3 protein sequence and no DNA. The sample data list about 260,000 distinct CDR3 sequences. Sequencing used blood T cells: a sorted CD56 or NKG2C T cell subset, CD4+ or CD8+ T cells, or bulk PBMC T cells (not recorded which). These receptors all stem from a woman aged 18 to 75 in good health.

The V and J genes are TRBV29-1 and TRBJ2-5; TCRdb's assignment of TRBD2 cannot be checked, as there is no DNA. CDR3 size: 12 residues. From germline, CDR1 is SQVTM and CDR2 ANQGSEA. The CDR3 loop is CSDLAGGETQYF.

CDR3: CASSQDLTVSGNTIYF. The chain joins TRBV4-3 to TRBJ1-3. This CDR3 comprises 16 residues. Germline CDR1 LGHNA, CDR2 YSLEER.

The V gene is TRBV28, the J gene TRBJ2-7; TCRdb returns TRBD1, unconfirmable since there is no DNA. CDR1 and CDR2 (germline): MDHEN, SYDVKM. The CDR3 has 15 residues. This chain's CDR3 is CASSLETQGNYEQYF.

The chain couples TRBV30 to TRBJ1-3. Germline CDR1 reads GTSNPN; CDR2 reads SVGIG (reference sequence). This CDR3 is 16 amino acids long. CDR3 sequence reads: CAWRKHGTYSGNTIYF. The whole variable domain, remainder taken from reference TRBV30 and TRBJ1-3, is SQTIHQWPATLVQPVGSPLSLECTVEGTSNPNLYWYRQAAGRGLQLLFYSVGIGQISSEVPQNLSASRPQDRQFILSSKKLLLSDSGFYLCAWRKHGTYSGNTIYFGEGSWLTVV.

The rearrangement links TRBV5-1 to TRBJ2-7. Germline loops: CDR1 SGHRS, CDR2 YFSETQ. This CDR3 is 14 amino acids long. CDR3 in amino acids: CASSLVGGTYEQYF.

The V gene is TRBV2, the J gene TRBJ2-4; the D gene TCRdb calls, TRBD1, cannot be checked with no DNA. CDR3 length: 13 residues. Germline assignment: CDR1 SNHLY and CDR2 FYNNEI. CDR3 residues: CASSEGGPNIQYF.

This sequence joins TRBV20-1 and TRBJ2-3; no DNA is available, so the TRBD1 call from TCRdb remains unchecked. The CDR3 sequence is 13 residues long. Germline lookup yields CDR1 DFQATT and CDR2 SNEGSKA (reference sequence). CDR3 in amino acids: CSARSGSTDTQYF.

The chain carries TRBV4-1 and TRBJ1-4. The CDR3 covers 16 residues. Looked up from germline, CDR1 is MGHRA and CDR2 is YSYEKL. CDR3 loop: CASSPPGLSTNEKLFF.

The chain combines TRBV27 with TRBJ1-4. Germline V lookup: CDR1 MNHEY, CDR2 SMNVEV (reference sequence). The CDR3 extends over 14 amino acids. CDR3 sequence reads: CASRGLGVGEKLFF.

The genes are TRBV5-1 and TRBJ2-3; TCRdb proposes TRBD2, but this gene call is untestable without DNA. Germline CDR1 SGHRS, CDR2 YFSETQ. The CDR3 spans 16 residues. The CDR3 here is CASSVGLAGAGDTQYF.

The chain is built from TRBV20-1 and TRBJ1-5; TCRdb gives TRBD1 as the D gene, but with no DNA this cannot be confirmed. CDR1 DFQATT and CDR2 SNEGSKA come from the germline V gene (reference sequence). The CDR3 has 15 residues. The chain's CDR3 is CSARPPGSANQPQHF.

The V and J genes are TRBV12-3 or TRBV12-4 and TRBJ1-5; TCRdb selects TRBD1, and the lack of DNA leaves this call unchecked. This CDR3 is 13 amino acids long. The CDR3 sequence is CASRSTGVEPQHF.

The rearrangement joins TRBV12-3 or TRBV12-4 to TRBJ1-2. This CDR3 region has 13 residues. The CDR3 here is CASSLAQVNGYTF.

The chain couples TRBV10-2 to TRBJ1-6; TCRdb outputs TRBD1, but without DNA this stays unchecked. The germline V gene encodes CDR1 WSHSY and CDR2 SAAADI. The CDR3 length is 15 residues. The CDR3 sequence is CASSESQPVGSPLHF.

CDR3 protein: CASSHEDSRNEKLFF. The rearrangement links TRBV4-2 to TRBJ1-4; TCRdb calls TRBD1, which cannot be checked without DNA. Germline loops: CDR1 LGHNA, CDR2 YNFKEQ. The CDR3 sequence is 15 residues long.